This paragraph reports one T cell receptor beta chain. Germline assignment: CDR1 SEHNR and CDR2 FQNEAQ (reference sequence). Trimming took 7 bases from V and 8 from J, leaving 8 bases between them. There are 10 residues in the CDR3. The source of the sample is a study of T cells after yellow fever vaccination. TCRdb itself ran the 5' RACE reads through MiXCR, one entry per CDR3 protein. The sample carries 600,000 to 750,000 distinct CDR3 sequences, roughly 12% recorded once. The TCR comes from a man aged 25-40 years who received the YFV17D yellow fever vaccine. Sequencing was performed on PBMCs, taken on the day of the yellow fever booster vaccination. The genes are TRBV7-9 and TRBJ1-1; D is uncertain. The CDR3 DNA sequence: TGTGCCAGCAATGGGGAAGAAGCTTTCTTT. Protein product: CASNGEEAFF.